Sequencing of this TCR beta chain was carried out in a study of T cells in Graves' hyperthyroidism and ophthalmopathy. Study outcomes and limitations: The model anticipated ophthalmopathy a median about six months pre-onset. Blood held most thyroid clonotypes expanded above 0.001 frequency.

Researchers amplified the TCR beta CDR3 regions from RNA transcripts. First-round RT-PCR of the TCR CDR3 relied on the HTBI primer set. One entry per CDR3 protein results from TCRdb running MiXCR on the multiplex PCR reads. The sample carries around 700,000 distinct CDR3 sequences, under 45% recorded once. This CDR3 comprises 17 residues. Germline V gives CDR1 SGHVS, CDR2 FNYEAQ. Trimming stripped 0 bases from V and 2 bases from J, with 13 bases between. This clonotype was counted many times. Its antigen is not known. The material sequenced was blood. The chain recombines TRBV7-6 with TRBJ2-2; D is perhaps TRBD1 (6 bases). This receptor was identified in a woman between 40 and 55 years old with Graves' hyperthyroidism. CDR3: CASSLAPGVGNTGELFF. CDR3 in DNA: TGTGCCAGCAGCTTAGCGCCAGGGGTGGGTAACACCGGGGAGCTGTTTTTT. The variable domain in full, completed from reference TRBV7-6 and TRBJ2-2, reads GAGVSQSPRYKVTKRGQDVALRCDPISGHVSLYWYRQALGQGPEFLTYFNYEAQQDKSGLPNDRFSAERPEGSISTLTIQRTEQRDSAMYRCASSLAPGVGNTGELFFGEGSRLTVL.